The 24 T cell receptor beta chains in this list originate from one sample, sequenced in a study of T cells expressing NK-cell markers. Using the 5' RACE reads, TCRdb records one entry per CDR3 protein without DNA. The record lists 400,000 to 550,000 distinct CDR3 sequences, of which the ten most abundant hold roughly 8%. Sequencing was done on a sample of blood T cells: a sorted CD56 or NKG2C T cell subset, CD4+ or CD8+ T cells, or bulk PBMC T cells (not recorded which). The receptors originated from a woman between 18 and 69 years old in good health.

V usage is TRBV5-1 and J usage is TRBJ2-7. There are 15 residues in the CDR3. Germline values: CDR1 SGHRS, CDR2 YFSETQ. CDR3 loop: CAIVWWDFLGYEQYF.

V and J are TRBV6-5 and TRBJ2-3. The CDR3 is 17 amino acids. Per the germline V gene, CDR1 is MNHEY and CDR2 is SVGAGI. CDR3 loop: CASSYRRRGGSTDTQYF.

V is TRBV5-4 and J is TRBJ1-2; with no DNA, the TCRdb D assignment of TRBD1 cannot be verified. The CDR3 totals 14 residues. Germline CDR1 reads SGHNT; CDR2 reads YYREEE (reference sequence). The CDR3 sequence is CASTELRTPSGYTF.

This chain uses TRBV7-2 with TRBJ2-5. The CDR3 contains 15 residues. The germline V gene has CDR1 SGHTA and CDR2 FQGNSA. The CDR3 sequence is CASSLDYTLGETQYF.

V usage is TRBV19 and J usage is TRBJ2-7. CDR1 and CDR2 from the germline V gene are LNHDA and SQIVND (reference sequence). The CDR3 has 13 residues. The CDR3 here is CASSGLSPDEQYF.

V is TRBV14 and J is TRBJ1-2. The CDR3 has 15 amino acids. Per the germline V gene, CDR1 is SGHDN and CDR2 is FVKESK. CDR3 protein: CASSQEGRQDYGYTF.

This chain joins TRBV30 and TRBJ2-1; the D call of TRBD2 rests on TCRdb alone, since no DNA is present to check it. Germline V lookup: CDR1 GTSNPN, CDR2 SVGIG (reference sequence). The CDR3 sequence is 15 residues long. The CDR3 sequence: CAWSADSIAGVGQFF. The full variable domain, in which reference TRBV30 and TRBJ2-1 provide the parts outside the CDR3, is SQTIHQWPATLVQPVGSPLSLECTVEGTSNPNLYWYRQAAGRGLQLLFYSVGIGQISSEVPQNLSASRPQDRQFILSSKKLLLSDSGFYLCAWSADSIAGVGQFFGPGTRLTVL.

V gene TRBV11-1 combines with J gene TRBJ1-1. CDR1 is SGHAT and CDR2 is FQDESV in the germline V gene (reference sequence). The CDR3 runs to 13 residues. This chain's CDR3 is CASSSTTGTEAFF.

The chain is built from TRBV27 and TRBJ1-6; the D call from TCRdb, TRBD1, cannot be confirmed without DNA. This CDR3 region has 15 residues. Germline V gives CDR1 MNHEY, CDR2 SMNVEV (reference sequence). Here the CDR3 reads CASSFPWGMESPLHF.

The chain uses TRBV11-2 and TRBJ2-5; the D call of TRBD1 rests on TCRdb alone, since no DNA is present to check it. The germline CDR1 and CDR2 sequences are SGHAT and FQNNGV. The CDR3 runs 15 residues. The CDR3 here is CASSLDWGEVETQYF.

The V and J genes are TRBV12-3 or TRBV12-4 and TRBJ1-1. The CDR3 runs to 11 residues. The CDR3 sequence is CASRASREAFF.

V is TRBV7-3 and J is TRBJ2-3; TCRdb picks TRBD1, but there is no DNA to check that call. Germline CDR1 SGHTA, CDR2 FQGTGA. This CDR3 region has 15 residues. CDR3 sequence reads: CASSLNVGQGNTQYF.

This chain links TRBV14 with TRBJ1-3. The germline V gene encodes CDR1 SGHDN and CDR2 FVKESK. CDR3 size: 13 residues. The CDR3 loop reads CASSQDLAMTIYF.

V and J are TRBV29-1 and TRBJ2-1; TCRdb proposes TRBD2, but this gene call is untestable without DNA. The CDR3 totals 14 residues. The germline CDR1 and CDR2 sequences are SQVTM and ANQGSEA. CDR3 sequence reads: CSVERTSSYNEQFF.

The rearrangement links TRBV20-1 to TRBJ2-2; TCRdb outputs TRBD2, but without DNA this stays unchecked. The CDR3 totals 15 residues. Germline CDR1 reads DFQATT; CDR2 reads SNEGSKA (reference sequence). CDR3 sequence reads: CSARTGTMNTGELFF.

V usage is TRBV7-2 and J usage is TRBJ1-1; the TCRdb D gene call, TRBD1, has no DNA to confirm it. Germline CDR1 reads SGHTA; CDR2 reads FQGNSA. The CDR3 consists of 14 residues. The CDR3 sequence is CASSIRQGSTEAFF. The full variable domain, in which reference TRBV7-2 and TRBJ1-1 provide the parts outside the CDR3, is GAGVSQSPSNKVTEKGKDVELRCDPISGHTALYWYRQSLGQGLEFLIYFQGNSAPDKSGLPSDRFSAERTGGSVSTLTIQRTQQEDSAVYLCASSIRQGSTEAFFGQGTRLTVV.

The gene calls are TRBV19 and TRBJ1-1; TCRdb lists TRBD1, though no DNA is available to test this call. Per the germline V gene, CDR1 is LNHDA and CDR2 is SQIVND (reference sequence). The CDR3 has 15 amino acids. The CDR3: CASSVNRYRGTEAFF.

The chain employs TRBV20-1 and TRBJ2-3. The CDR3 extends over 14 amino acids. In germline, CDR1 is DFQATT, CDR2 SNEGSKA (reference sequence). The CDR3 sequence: CSASWSRSRDTQYF.

CDR3 region: CASSPGLGVSYEQYF. The rearrangement links TRBV27 to TRBJ2-7; checking the TCRdb D call of TRBD1 is not possible without DNA. Germline V gene lookup returns CDR1 MNHEY and CDR2 SMNVEV (reference sequence). The CDR3 covers 15 residues.

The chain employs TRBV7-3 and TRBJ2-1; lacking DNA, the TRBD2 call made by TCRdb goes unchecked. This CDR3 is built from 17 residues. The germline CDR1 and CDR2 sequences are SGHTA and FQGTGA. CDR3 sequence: CASSLTLGGSIFHEQFF. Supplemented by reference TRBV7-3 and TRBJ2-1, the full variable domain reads GAGVSQTPSNKVTEKGKYVELRCDPISGHTALYWYRQSLGQGPEFLIYFQGTGAADDSGLPNDRFFAVRPEGSVSTLKIQRTERGDSAVYLCASSLTLGGSIFHEQFFGPGTRLTVL.

The CDR3 protein is CSANPLGLWADTQYF. The chain links TRBV20-1 to TRBJ2-3; lacking DNA, the TRBD1 call made by TCRdb goes unchecked. This CDR3 has 15 residues. Per the germline V gene, CDR1 is DFQATT and CDR2 is SNEGSKA (reference sequence).

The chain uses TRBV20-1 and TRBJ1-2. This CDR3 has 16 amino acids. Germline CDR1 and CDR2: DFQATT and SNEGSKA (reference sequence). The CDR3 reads CSARDPYGSSNYGYTF.

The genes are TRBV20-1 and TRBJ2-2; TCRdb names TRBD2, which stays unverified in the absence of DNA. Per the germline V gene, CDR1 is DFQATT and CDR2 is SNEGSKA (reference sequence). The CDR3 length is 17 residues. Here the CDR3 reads CSATSILAGDLTGELFF.

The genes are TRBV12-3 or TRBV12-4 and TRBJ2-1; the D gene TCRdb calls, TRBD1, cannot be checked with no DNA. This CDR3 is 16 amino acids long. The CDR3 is CASSRDRGGDNNEQFF.